A selection of T cell receptor beta chains follows, all from one sample in a study of T-cell memory formation after mild COVID-19. MiXCR, applied by TCRdb to the 5' RACE reads, yields one record per CDR3 protein. The sample shows 65,000 to 95,000 distinct CDR3 sequences, roughly 13% of them seen only once. Sequencing was carried out using PBMCs or a T cell subset sorted from them (not recorded which). These receptors came from a man aged 18 to 30 who had mild COVID-19 (a few samples of this study predate the infection). Cell type and time point are not known. Each CDR3 is given without its conserved first and last residue. A D gene is named only where the DNA matches it firmly.

V	D	length	J	CDR3
TRBV7-9	TRBD2	16	TRBJ2-1	ASSSHPITSGVYNEQF
TRBV7-9	-	12	TRBJ2-7	ASSKGQGSYEQY
TRBV27	TRBD1	11	TRBJ1-1	ASSLSGGTEAF
TRBV4-3	-	17	TRBJ2-5	ASSQDPLVRQGTRETQY
TRBV7-6	-	9	TRBJ2-2	ASSTGWELF
TRBV24-1	-	11	TRBJ2-3	ATSSRGSDTQY
TRBV6-2/TRBV6-3	-	14	TRBJ2-6	ASSYGPDGGANVLT
TRBV5-6	-	14	TRBJ2-4	ASSLRMPQAKNIQY
TRBV4-2	TRBD2	15	TRBJ2-2	ASSQARSGSNTGELF
TRBV7-9	TRBD2	16	TRBJ2-3	ASSPSLAGDGITDTQY
TRBV24-1	-	11	TRBJ2-5	ATSDPLGETQY
TRBV4-1	TRBD2	13	TRBJ2-5	ASSQEGLAFATQY
TRBV27	-	13	TRBJ2-2	ASSSWTVYTGELF
TRBV12-5	TRBD2	13	TRBJ2-7	ASGFGLAGSYEQY
TRBV4-3	TRBD2	12	TRBJ2-1	ASSQGEGPYEQF
TRBV12-3/TRBV12-4	TRBD1	14	TRBJ1-4	ASSSGTGQLAEKLF
TRBV4-1	TRBD1	16	TRBJ1-5	ASSHTDYRDRRNQPQH
TRBV19	-	11	TRBJ1-1	ASSRGQNTEAF
TRBV11-2	-	11	TRBJ2-1	ASSLGPDNEQF
TRBV7-9	-	12	TRBJ2-3	ASRSGGASDTQY
TRBV5-1	TRBD1	13	TRBJ1-1	ASSPKTGKNTEAF
TRBV6-5	-	13	TRBJ2-3	ASSYLRVGTDTQY
TRBV5-1	TRBD1	13	TRBJ2-7	ASSLSWDSSYEQY
TRBV9	-	11	TRBJ1-2	ASSSDSAYGYT
TRBV7-8	TRBD1	12	TRBJ2-3	ASSLGDSMDTQY
TRBV29-1	TRBD2	12	TRBJ2-5	SVEVAGGQETQY
TRBV7-9	TRBD1	13	TRBJ2-1	ASRGQGASYNEQF
TRBV5-1	-	13	TRBJ2-1	ASSLLGRGTNEQF
TRBV7-7	-	14	TRBJ2-5	ASSLSSGAFGETQY